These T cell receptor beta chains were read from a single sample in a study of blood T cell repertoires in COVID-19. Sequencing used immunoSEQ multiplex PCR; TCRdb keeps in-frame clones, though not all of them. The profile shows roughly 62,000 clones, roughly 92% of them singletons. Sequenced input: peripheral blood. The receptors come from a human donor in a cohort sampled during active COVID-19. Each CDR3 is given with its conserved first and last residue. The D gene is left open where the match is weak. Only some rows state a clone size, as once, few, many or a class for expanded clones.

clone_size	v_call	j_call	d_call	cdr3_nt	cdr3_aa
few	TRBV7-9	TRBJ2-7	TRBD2	TGTGCCAGCAGCCCACTTAGCGGGTCCTCCTACGAGCAGTACTTC	CASSPLSGSSYEQYF
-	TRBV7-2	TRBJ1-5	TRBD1	TGTGCCAGCAGCCCTGACAGGGTGAATCAGCCCCAGCATTTT	CASSPDRVNQPQHF
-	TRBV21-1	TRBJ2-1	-	TGTGCCAGCAGCAAACCTGGGGTAGCGGAGCCCTCCTACAATGAGCAGTTCTTC	CASSKPGVAEPSYNEQFF
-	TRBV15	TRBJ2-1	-	TGTGCCACCAGCAACCACAAAACCCAATACAATGAGCAGTTCTTC	CATSNHKTQYNEQFF
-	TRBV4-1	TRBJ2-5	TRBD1	TGCGCCAGCAGCCAAGATCGAGGGGGCAGTTCGGAGACCCAGTACTTC	CASSQDRGGSSETQYF
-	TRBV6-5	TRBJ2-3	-	TGTGCCAGCACCCTACCGGGAACAGTGGCAGATACGCAGTATTTT	CASTLPGTVADTQYF
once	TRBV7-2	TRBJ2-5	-	TGTGCCAGCAGCTCCTCCCGGTCCGAGGAGACCCAGTACTTC	CASSSSRSEETQYF
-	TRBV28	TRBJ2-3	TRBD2	TGTGCCAGCAGGGATCTAGCGGGGGGGAAAGATACGCAGTATTTT	CASRDLAGGKDTQYF
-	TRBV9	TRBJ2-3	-	TGTGCCAGCAGCGTTCTAGCGACCCTCGCGGATACGCAGTATTTT	CASSVLATLADTQYF
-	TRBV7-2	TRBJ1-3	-	TGTGCCAGCAGCTTAGGCGGGCAGATAAACACCATATATTTT	CASSLGGQINTIYF
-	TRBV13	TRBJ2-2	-	TGTGCCAGCAGCTTAGGCGCAGGGGGGTTGAACACCGGGGAGCTGTTTTTT	CASSLGAGGLNTGELFF
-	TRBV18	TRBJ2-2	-	TGTGCCAGCTCACCGCAAGGGAGCGCCCGGACCGGGGAGCTGTTTTTT	CASSPQGSARTGELFF
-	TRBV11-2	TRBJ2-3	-	TGTGCCAGCAGCTTATGGTCCCCCGGTACAGATACGCAGTATTTT	CASSLWSPGTDTQYF
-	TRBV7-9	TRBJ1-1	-	TGTGCCAGCAGCTTATCGGACAGTGACACTGAAGCTTTCTTT	CASSLSDSDTEAFF
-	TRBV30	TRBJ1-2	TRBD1	TGTGCCTGGACCATGGACAGGAACTATGGCTACACCTTC	CAWTMDRNYGYTF